These 28 T cell receptor beta chains originate from one sample sequenced in a study of identical twins. TCRdb fed the 5' RACE reads into MiXCR, producing one record per CDR3 protein. This sample yields about 450,000 distinct CDR3 sequences, of which around 18% are seen a single time; roughly 12% belongs to the top ten. Sequenced input: naive T cells sorted from blood. These receptors were obtained from a man in his fifties or sixties in good health.

This clonotype appeared a few times. V and J are TRBV5-6 and TRBJ2-1; D gene unclear. V was trimmed by 4 bases and J by 7 bases, leaving 12 bases between them. CDR1 SGHDT and CDR2 YYEEEE come from the germline V gene. CDR3 size: 13 residues. The CDR3 loop is CASSPRVLNEQFF. The CDR3 DNA reads TGTGCCAGCAGCCCTCGGGTCTTGAATGAGCAGTTCTTC.

The chain joins TRBV5-1 to TRBJ2-3; D may match TRBD1 or TRBD2 (5 bases each). There are 14 residues in the CDR3. The ends were cut back, 3 bases at V and 2 bases at J, with 10 bases in the middle. CDR1 and CDR2 (germline): SGHRS, YFSETQ. In nucleotides, the CDR3 is TGCGCCAGCAGCTCCGGGACGGACACAGATACGCAGTATTTT. It codes for CASSSGTDTDTQYF.

The J gene is TRBJ2-1, the V gene TRBV10-3, with 9 bases lining up with TRBD2. Germline assignment: CDR1 ENHRY and CDR2 SYGVKD. The CDR3 has 15 amino acids. V was clipped by 7 bases and J by 5 bases; unmatched bases: 9. The CDR3 nucleotides are TGTGCCATCACAACCGGGGCTAGCGGGGACAATGAGCAGTTCTTC. The encoded protein is CAITTGASGDNEQFF.

The CDR3 nucleotides are TGCAGTGCTAGAGCTTCCTTCGCCAGGGGGGATTACTACGAGCAGTACTTC. This encodes CSARASFARGDYYEQYF. The chain is built from TRBV20-1 and TRBJ2-7, with D maybe TRBD1 (7 bases). The CDR3 is 17 residues long. The germline CDR1 and CDR2 sequences are DFQATT and SNEGSKA (reference sequence). The ends were cut back, 1 base at V and 3 bases at J, with 22 bases in the middle.

This clonotype was seen repeatedly, ten times or more. This chain uses TRBV5-1 with TRBJ2-7, with TRBD1 matching 9 bases. The CDR3 length is 18 residues. The germline gives CDR1 SGHRS, CDR2 YFSETQ. V shed 0 bases, J shed 2 bases, and the junction held 12 bases outside the gene matches. The CDR3 DNA follows: TGCGCCAGCAGCTTGGTTGGACAGGGGCTGTTGGGTCCCTACGAGCAGTACTTC. Its protein product is CASSLVGQGLLGPYEQYF. Variable domain in full (rest from reference TRBV5-1 and TRBJ2-7): KAGVTQTPRYLIKTRGQQVTLSCSPISGHRSVSWYQQTPGQGLQFLFEYFSETQRNKGNFPGRFSGRQFSNSRSEMNVSTLELGDSALYLCASSLVGQGLLGPYEQYFGPGTRLTVT.

CDR3 loop: CASSFRQQTGGAWETQYF. The CDR3 DNA reads as TGTGCCAGCAGCTTTAGGCAACAAACAGGGGGCGCGTGGGAGACCCAGTACTTC. The V and J genes are TRBV11-2 and TRBJ2-5; TRBD1 matches at 9 bases. Trimming took 3 bases from V and 5 from J; bases not matched to a gene: 16. The CDR3 extends over 18 amino acids. In germline, CDR1 is SGHAT, CDR2 FQNNGV.

This clonotype was counted only a few times. This sequence joins TRBV4-3 and TRBJ1-2; D uncertain. The CDR3 spans 14 residues. V was cut by 0 bases and J by 2 bases, with 7 bases left in between. Germline assignment: CDR1 LGHNA and CDR2 YSLEER. The CDR3 region is CASSQDSGNYGYTF. CDR3 nucleotide sequence: TGCGCCAGCAGCCAAGATTCGGGCAACTATGGCTACACCTTC.

This clonotype was seen a handful of times. The rearrangement joins TRBV12-3 or TRBV12-4 to TRBJ2-1; D call uncertain. With 1 base removed from V and 7 bases from J, the gap between germline ends came to 11 bases. The CDR3 totals 14 residues. The CDR3 region is CASSLDGKWNEQFF. The CDR3 DNA sequence: TGTGCCAGCAGTTTAGATGGGAAATGGAATGAGCAGTTCTTC.

This clonotype was counted a few times. The chain uses TRBV6-2 or TRBV6-3 and TRBJ2-4; 8 nucleotides agree with TRBD1. Germline CDR1 reads MNHEY; CDR2 reads SVGEGT. After removal of 5 bases from V and 2 bases from J, the junction contained 8 bases not matched to a gene. The CDR3 extends over 16 amino acids. CDR3 DNA: TGTGCCAGCAGTCCCGGACAGGGAAGGACCAAAAACATTCAGTACTTC. Amino acid sequence: CASSPGQGRTKNIQYF.

This clonotype was found many times. This chain uses TRBV27 with TRBJ1-5; D not certain. CDR1 is MNHEY, CDR2 SMNVEV, per germline (reference sequence). The CDR3 length is 14 residues. Between the trimmed V and J ends, which lost 8 bases and 1 base, there was a span of 12 bases. CDR3 residues: CASRPLASNQPQHF. As DNA, the CDR3 is TGTGCCAGCCGACCACTAGCGAGCAATCAGCCCCAGCATTTT.

The chain employs TRBV5-6 and TRBJ1-1; maybe TRBD1 (6 bases). With 0 bases removed from V and 7 bases from J, the gap between germline ends came to 16 bases. This CDR3 spans 15 amino acids. CDR1 and CDR2 (germline): SGHDT, YYEEEE. DNA of the CDR3: TGTGCCAGCAGCTTGGGGACAGCTCAACCCTTTGAAGCTTTCTTT. It is translated as CASSLGTAQPFEAFF.

This rearrangement joins TRBV7-2 to TRBJ2-1; 7 bases map to TRBD2. The CDR3 is 12 residues long. CDR1 SGHTA and CDR2 FQGNSA come from the germline V gene. Losses at the gene ends were 5 bases for V and 15 bases for J; bases not matched to a gene: 10. This chain's CDR3 is CASSPWEGGGFF. The CDR3 nucleotides are TGTGCCAGCAGCCCCTGGGAGGGCGGGGGGTTCTTC. Variable domain in full (rest from reference TRBV7-2 and TRBJ2-1): GAGVSQSPSNKVTEKGKDVELRCDPISGHTALYWYRQSLGQGLEFLIYFQGNSAPDKSGLPSDRFSAERTGGSVSTLTIQRTQQEDSAVYLCASSPWEGGGFFGPGTRLTVL.

This clonotype was seen at least ten times. This sequence joins TRBV18 and TRBJ2-6; D ambiguous. The CDR3 covers 15 residues. Germline loops: CDR1 KGHSH, CDR2 LQKENI. V shed 1 base and J shed 2 bases, with 6 bases lying between them. CDR3 region: CASSPRGTGANVLTF. The CDR3 region has the DNA TGTGCCAGCTCACCACGTGGTACTGGGGCCAACGTCCTGACTTTC.

This clonotype was seen at least ten times. The chain recombines TRBV4-3 with TRBJ2-1; 10 nucleotides align to TRBD2. V dropped 0 bases and J dropped 7; count of bases not matched to a gene: 6. CDR1 LGHNA and CDR2 YSLEER come from the germline V gene. This CDR3 is built from 16 residues. The CDR3 loop reads CASSQEAGGERNEQFF. In DNA form, the CDR3 reads TGCGCCAGCAGCCAAGAAGCGGGAGGGGAAAGGAATGAGCAGTTCTTC.

This clonotype was counted many times. The chain joins TRBV15 to TRBJ2-7; D might be TRBD1 (5 bases). V lost 9 bases and J 1 base, leaving 10 bases between the germline ends. This CDR3 comprises 12 residues. Germline assignment: CDR1 LNHNV and CDR2 YYDKDF (reference sequence). The CDR3 loop reads CATSTESYEQYF. The CDR3 nucleotides read TGTGCCACGTCGACAGAATCCTACGAGCAGTACTTC.

At least ten counts were recorded for this clonotype. The chain is built from TRBV27 and TRBJ1-5; TRBD1 matches 8 bases. V shed 2 bases and J 3 bases; nucleotides not matched to a gene: 3. This CDR3 has 15 residues. Per the germline V gene, CDR1 is MNHEY and CDR2 is SMNVEV (reference sequence). The CDR3 is CASSLRQGSNQPQHF. CDR3 nucleotides: TGTGCCAGCAGTTTAAGACAGGGGTCCAATCAGCCCCAGCATTTT.

The DNA for the CDR3 is TGTGCCAGCAGTTTCACGCGGGGGTCGCCCTACGAGCAGTACTTC. Its protein product is CASSFTRGSPYEQYF. The rearrangement links TRBV12-3 or TRBV12-4 to TRBJ2-7, with 7 bases that match TRBD2. V lost 3 bases, J lost 2 bases, and 7 bases stayed unmatched. The CDR3 is 15 residues long.

This sequence joins TRBV5-1 and TRBJ1-1, with a weak D call TRBD1 (5 bases). This CDR3 contains 15 residues. The germline V gene has CDR1 SGHRS and CDR2 YFSETQ. Trimming left V 2 bases short and J 8 bases short, with 19 bases between. The CDR3 region has the DNA TGCGCCAGCAGCTTCGCTAGGACACCTACTACCGAAGCTTTCTTT. Translation: CASSFARTPTTEAFF.

The rearrangement uses TRBV11-2 and TRBJ2-5; D is possibly TRBD2 (6 bases). V was trimmed by 1 base and J by 6 bases, leaving 18 bases between them. CDR1 and CDR2 from the germline V gene are SGHAT and FQNNGV. The CDR3 is 16 residues long. CDR3 loop: CASSLAAGQKGKTQYF. DNA for the CDR3: TGTGCCAGCAGCTTAGCAGCGGGCCAAAAGGGAAAGACCCAGTACTTC.

This clonotype was recorded a few times. This chain uses TRBV19 with TRBJ2-3; unclear D gene. Germline values: CDR1 LNHDA, CDR2 SQIVND (reference sequence). The CDR3 consists of 14 residues. The V gene lost 4 bases and the J gene lost 4 bases, with 12 bases spanning the gap. The DNA for the CDR3 is TGTGCCAGTAGTACACCGTTGGCGGCAGATACGCAGTATTTT. It codes for CASSTPLAADTQYF.

The J gene is TRBJ2-1, the V gene TRBV6-5, with a weak D call TRBD1 (5 bases). The CDR3 is 14 amino acids. V gave up 3 bases and J gave up 5 bases, with 11 bases separating them. CDR1 and CDR2 from the germline V gene are MNHEY and SVGAGI. The chain's CDR3 is CASSYLQGNNEQFF. The CDR3 region has the DNA TGTGCCAGCAGTTATTTGCAGGGAAACAATGAGCAGTTCTTC.

To note about this clonotype: A read error may be the cause here, since a much bigger clone is one base away. The rearrangement joins TRBV5-6 to TRBJ2-2, with 9 bases fitting TRBD2. The germline CDR1 and CDR2 sequences are SGHDT and YYEEEE. This CDR3 is 12 amino acids long. The CDR3 protein is CASSLSSGELVF. The CDR3 region has the DNA TGTGCCAGCAGCTTATCTAGCGGGGAGCTGGTTTTT.

This clonotype was seen a few times. The chain joins TRBV21-1 to TRBJ2-6; the table assigns TRBD1, which was not confirmed against the DNA. TRBV21-1 is a pseudogene segment. The length of the CDR3 is 19 residues. The CDR3 loop reads CASSKAGRGTNSGANVLTF. CDR3 DNA: TGTGCCAGCAGCAAAGCTGGCAGGGGAACCAACTCTGGGGCCAACGTCCTGACTTTC.

At least ten counts were recorded for this clonotype. The V gene is TRBV20-1, the J gene TRBJ1-3; D not certain. This CDR3 spans 13 amino acids. V was pared by 0 bases and J by 6 bases, with 9 bases between. Germline V gene lookup returns CDR1 DFQATT and CDR2 SNEGSKA (reference sequence). CDR3 DNA: TGCAGTGCTAGAGATCTACAGCTAAACACCATATATTTT. This translates into CSARDLQLNTIYF.

This clonotype was picked up a small number of times. The chain uses TRBV12-3 or TRBV12-4 and TRBJ2-1, with 10 nucleotides matching TRBD2. V shed 6 bases, J shed 10 bases, and the junction held 12 bases outside the gene matches. The CDR3 consists of 15 residues. The CDR3 reads CASRIGSGGAGEQFF. In DNA, the CDR3 is TGTGCCAGCAGGATCGGGAGCGGGGGGGCCGGGGAGCAGTTCTTC.

A word on this clonotype: At one end the junction does not follow the germline gene, possibly because of a read error. V and J are TRBV12-3 or TRBV12-4 and TRBJ1-5, with D possibly TRBD1 on 5 matching bases. The CDR3 is 16 amino acids. CDR3 in amino acids: CARSSGTVETNQPQHF. For the CDR3, the DNA is TGTGCCAGAAGTTCTGGGACGGTAGAAACTAATCAGCCCCAGCATTTT.

This clonotype was detected many times. The chain links TRBV12-3 or TRBV12-4 to TRBJ2-3; 8 bases are a match to TRBD2. The CDR3 has 16 residues. V gave up 5 bases and J gave up 3 bases; unmatched junction bases: 10. The CDR3 reads CASSPLLAGGTDTQYF. CDR3 DNA: TGTGCCAGCAGTCCTCTATTGGCGGGGGGAACAGATACGCAGTATTTT.

CDR3 region: CASRVSGGNTGELFF. The CDR3 DNA is TGTGCCAGCAGAGTGAGCGGGGGAAACACCGGGGAGCTGTTTTTT. This chain uses TRBV7-8 with TRBJ2-2, with 8 bases identical to TRBD2. V shed 6 bases, J shed 2 bases, and the junction held 5 bases outside the gene matches. Germline V gene sequence: CDR1 SGHVS, CDR2 FQNEAQ. This CDR3 contains 15 residues.